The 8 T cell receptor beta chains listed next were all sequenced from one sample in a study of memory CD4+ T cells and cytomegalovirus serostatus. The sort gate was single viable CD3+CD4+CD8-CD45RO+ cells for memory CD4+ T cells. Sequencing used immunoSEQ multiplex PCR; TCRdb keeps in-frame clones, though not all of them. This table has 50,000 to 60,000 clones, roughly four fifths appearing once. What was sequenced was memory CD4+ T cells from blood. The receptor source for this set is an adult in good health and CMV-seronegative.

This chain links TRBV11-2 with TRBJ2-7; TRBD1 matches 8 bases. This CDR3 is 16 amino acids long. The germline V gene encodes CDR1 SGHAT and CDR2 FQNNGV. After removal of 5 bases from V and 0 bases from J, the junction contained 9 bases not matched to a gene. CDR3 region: CASSPRQGMASYEQYF. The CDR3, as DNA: TGTGCCAGCAGCCCACGACAGGGGATGGCCTCCTACGAGCAGTACTTC.

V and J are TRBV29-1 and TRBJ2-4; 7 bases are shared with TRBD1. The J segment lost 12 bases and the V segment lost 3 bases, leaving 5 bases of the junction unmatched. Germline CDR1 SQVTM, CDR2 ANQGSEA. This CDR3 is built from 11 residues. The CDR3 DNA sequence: TGCAGCGTTGATCTGGGACAGTCTCAGTACTTC. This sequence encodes CSVDLGQSQYF.

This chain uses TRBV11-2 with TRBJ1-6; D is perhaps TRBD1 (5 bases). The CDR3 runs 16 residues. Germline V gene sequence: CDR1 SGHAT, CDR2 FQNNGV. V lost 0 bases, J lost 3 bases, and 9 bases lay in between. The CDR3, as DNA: TGTGCCAGCAGCTTAGATGGGGGGAACTATAATTCACCCCTCCACTTT. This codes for CASSLDGGNYNSPLHF.

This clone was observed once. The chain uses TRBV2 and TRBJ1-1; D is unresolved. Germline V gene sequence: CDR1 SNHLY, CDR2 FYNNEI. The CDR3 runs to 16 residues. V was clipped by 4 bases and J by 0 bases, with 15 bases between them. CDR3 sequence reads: CASSGADLIMNTEAFF. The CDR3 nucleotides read TGTGCCAGCAGTGGGGCCGATTTAATAATGAACACTGAAGCTTTCTTT.

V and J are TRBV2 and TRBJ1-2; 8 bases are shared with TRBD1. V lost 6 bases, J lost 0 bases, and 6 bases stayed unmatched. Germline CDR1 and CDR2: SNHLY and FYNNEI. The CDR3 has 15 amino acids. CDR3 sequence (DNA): TGTGCCAGCAGGGGGACAGGCCAAGCTAACTATGGCTACACCTTC. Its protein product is CASRGTGQANYGYTF.

The CDR3 reads CAWKETGLGYGYTF. The DNA of the CDR3 is TGTGCCTGGAAAGAGACAGGGTTGGGCTATGGCTACACCTTC. This chain links TRBV30 with TRBJ1-2; TRBD1 matches 7 bases. From germline, CDR1 is GTSNPN and CDR2 SVGIG (reference sequence). V lost 4 bases and J lost 4; bases outside the gene matches: 9. The CDR3 loop spans 14 amino acids.

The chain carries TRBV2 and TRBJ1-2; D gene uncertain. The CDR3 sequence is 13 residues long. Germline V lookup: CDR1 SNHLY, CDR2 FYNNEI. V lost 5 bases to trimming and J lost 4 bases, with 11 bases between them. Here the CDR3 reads CASSPTISYGYTF. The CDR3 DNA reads TGTGCCAGCAGTCCTACAATTAGCTATGGCTACACCTTC.

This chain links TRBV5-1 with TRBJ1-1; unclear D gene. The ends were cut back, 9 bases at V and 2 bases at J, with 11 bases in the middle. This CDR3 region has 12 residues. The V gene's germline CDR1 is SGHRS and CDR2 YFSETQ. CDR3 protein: CATKDVNTEAFF. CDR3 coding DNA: TGCGCCACCAAGGACGTCAACACTGAAGCTTTCTTT.